What follows are 24 T cell receptor beta chains derived from one specimen sequenced in a study of Ad26.COV2.S vaccination and SARS-CoV-2 variants. Clones were sequenced by immunoSEQ multiplex PCR, and TCRdb holds only the in-frame ones, with some missing. The data contain roughly 700,000 clones, approximately 88% of them singletons. Specified treatment: roughly 18 received Ad26.COV2.S at low or high dose, single or two shots; about 5 received placebo; per-sample allocation not given. Vaccine and placebo recipients were sampled on day 63 after the first injection. The sample consisted of peripheral blood, taken in a trial of Ad26.COV2.S vaccine versus placebo. These receptors originate from a person between 18 and 65 years old who received the Ad26.COV2.S COVID-19 vaccine or a placebo.

The J gene is TRBJ1-6, the V gene TRBV19; no reliable D call. This CDR3 has 14 amino acids. The germline gives CDR1 LNHDA, CDR2 SQIVND (reference sequence). Trimming removed 5 bases at V and 8 bases at J, with 13 bases between. The CDR3 DNA sequence: TGTGCCAGTAGTTTAGGGAGGTTCTATTCACCCCTCCACTTT. It is translated as CASSLGRFYSPLHF.

The chain combines TRBV27 with TRBJ2-1; D possibly corresponds to TRBD1 (6 bases). Per germline, CDR1 MNHEY and CDR2 SMNVEV (reference sequence). Trimming shortened V by 1 base and J by 7 bases, and 8 bases separated the two germline ends. This CDR3 spans 13 amino acids. The CDR3 sequence: CASSLWGLNEQFF. The DNA for the CDR3 is TGTGCCAGCAGTTTATGGGGGCTAAATGAGCAGTTCTTC.

This clone appeared a single time. The chain carries TRBV12-3 or TRBV12-4 and TRBJ2-1; TRBD1 might be the D (5 bases). Between the trimmed V and J ends, which lost 3 bases and 10 bases, there was a span of 7 bases. The CDR3 spans 11 residues. In nucleotides, the CDR3 is TGTGCCAGCAGTTTTGGACAAGAGCAGTTCTTC. The encoded protein is CASSFGQEQFF.

The rearrangement uses TRBV6-4 and TRBJ1-2, with D perhaps TRBD1 (6 bases). The CDR3 is 13 residues long. From germline, CDR1 is MRHNA and CDR2 SNTAGT. The V and J ends lost 2 bases and 7 bases respectively, with 11 bases between them. CDR3 in DNA: TGTGCCAGCAGTGACACAGGGTATGGTGGCTACACCTTC. Translated, it gives CASSDTGYGGYTF.

The rearrangement links TRBV6-1 to TRBJ2-2; 8 bases align to TRBD1. CDR3 length: 16 amino acids. With 1 base clipped from V and 3 bases from J, the junction kept 4 bases outside the gene matches. The V gene's germline CDR1 is MNHNS and CDR2 SASEGT. The chain's CDR3 is CASSEGTGLDTGELFF. The CDR3, as DNA: TGTGCCAGCAGTGAAGGGACAGGGTTGGACACCGGGGAGCTGTTTTTT.

J is TRBJ1-5 and V is TRBV19; possible D gene TRBD1, 6 bases. This CDR3 comprises 15 residues. Deletions cut 5 bases from V and 9 bases from J, with 20 bases between. The germline CDR1 and CDR2 sequences are LNHDA and SQIVND (reference sequence). The CDR3 reads CASSAGGAAELPQHF. The CDR3, as DNA: TGTGCCAGTAGTGCCGGGGGGGCCGCGGAGTTGCCCCAGCATTTT.

The rearrangement links TRBV6-6 to TRBJ1-5; D unresolved. V lost 8 bases to trimming and J lost 0 bases, with 11 bases between them. CDR1 is MNHNY and CDR2 is SVGAGI in the germline V gene (reference sequence). There are 14 residues in the CDR3. The CDR3 loop reads CASVADPSNQPQHF. Written as DNA, the CDR3 is TGTGCCAGCGTAGCAGATCCTAGCAATCAGCCCCAGCATTTT.

The V call is TRBV19, the J call TRBJ1-2; D is perhaps TRBD1 (5 bases). Germline V CDR1 and CDR2: LNHDA, SQIVND (reference sequence). V was shortened by 6 bases and J by 2 bases, with 22 bases between the two germline ends. The CDR3 extends over 17 amino acids. The CDR3: CASSKTGRSISNYGYTF. In nucleotides, the CDR3 is TGTGCCAGTAGCAAAACGGGACGGAGTATTTCGAACTATGGCTACACCTTC.

As DNA, the CDR3 is TGTGCCAGTAGTAAACCCGCGGACAGGAATAACTATGGCTACACCTTC. It codes for CASSKPADRNNYGYTF. The genes are TRBV19 and TRBJ1-2; TRBD1 agrees at 7 bases. The CDR3 extends over 16 amino acids. The ends lost 4 bases at V and 1 base at J; junction bases unmatched: 9. Germline V gene lookup returns CDR1 LNHDA and CDR2 SQIVND (reference sequence). The whole variable domain, remainder taken from reference TRBV19 and TRBJ1-2, is DGGITQSPKYLFRKEGQNVTLSCEQNLNHDAMYWYRQDPGQGLRLIYYSQIVNDFQKGDIAEGYSVSREKKESFPLTVTSAQKNPTAFYLCASSKPADRNNYGYTFGSGTRLTVV.

This chain links TRBV27 with TRBJ1-2; D gene unclear. V was shortened by 6 bases and J by 0 bases, with 11 bases between the two germline ends. The CDR3 is made up of 14 amino acids. CDR1 MNHEY and CDR2 SMNVEV come from the germline V gene (reference sequence). The CDR3 nucleotides are TGTGCCAGCAGAGGACCAGATGCTAACTATGGCTACACCTTC. This translates into CASRGPDANYGYTF.

The CDR3 DNA reads TGTGCCAGCAGTGACTATAATCAGCCCCAGCATTTT. Translation: CASSDYNQPQHF. The V and J genes are TRBV6-2 or TRBV6-3 and TRBJ1-5; D is ambiguous. CDR1 and CDR2 from the germline V gene are MNHEY and SVGEGT. The CDR3 is made up of 12 amino acids. Trimming left V 5 bases short and J 4 bases short, with 6 bases between.

The V gene is TRBV6-2 or TRBV6-3, the J gene TRBJ1-5; 8 nucleotides agree with TRBD1. Germline-derived CDR1 and CDR2 are MNHEY and SVGEGT. The V gene end was trimmed by 6 bases and the J gene end by 6 bases; junction bases not matched to a gene: 13. The CDR3 runs 16 residues. The DNA of the CDR3 is TGTGCCAGCAGCCCCGGGACAGGAAGCGGTCGTCAGCCCCAGCATTTT. This encodes CASSPGTGSGRQPQHF.

The chain links TRBV6-5 to TRBJ2-5; D uncertain. Per the germline V gene, CDR1 is MNHEY and CDR2 is SVGAGI. The CDR3 contains 13 residues. V was cut by 7 bases and J by 9 bases, with 18 bases left in between. The CDR3 DNA reads TGTGCCAGCACCAAACCGGGCGGCCTGTCCCAGTACTTC. Protein product: CASTKPGGLSQYF.

About this clone itself: This specimen includes other DNA sequences encoding the same CDR3. V is TRBV7-2 and J is TRBJ1-3; D gene uncertain. From germline, CDR1 is SGHTA and CDR2 FQGNSA. The V and J ends lost 0 bases and 0 bases respectively, with 6 bases between them. The CDR3 has 15 residues. The chain's CDR3 is CASSLAGSSGNTIYF. CDR3 DNA sequence: TGTGCCAGCAGCTTAGCCGGTTCCTCTGGAAACACCATATATTTT.

The chain uses TRBV5-1 and TRBJ1-1; 9 nucleotides line up with TRBD1. Trimming removed 0 bases from V and 0 bases from J; junction bases left unmatched: 6. This CDR3 region has 17 residues. CDR1 is SGHRS and CDR2 is YFSETQ in the germline V gene. CDR3 sequence reads: CASSLAGTGYMNTEAFF. The CDR3 nucleotides read TGCGCCAGCAGCTTGGCTGGGACAGGGTACATGAACACTGAAGCTTTCTTT.

V and J are TRBV9 and TRBJ2-7, with 12 bases that match TRBD2. CDR1 is SGDLS and CDR2 is YYNGEE in the germline V gene. Trimming cost V 7 bases and J 2 bases; bases outside gene matches: 4. This CDR3 spans 14 amino acids. CDR3 nucleotide sequence: TGTGCCAGCTCACTAGCGGGGGGACCCTACGAGCAGTACTTC. Translating it yields CASSLAGGPYEQYF.

A word on this clone: The sample contains more than one DNA sequence encoding this CDR3. This chain uses TRBV30 with TRBJ1-2, with 10 bases identical to TRBD1. J was trimmed by 8 bases and V by 2 bases; bases with no gene match: 8. The germline gives CDR1 GTSNPN, CDR2 SVGIG (reference sequence). CDR3 length equals 14 residues. CDR3 amino acids: CAWSPDRGRGGYTF. The CDR3 DNA is TGTGCCTGGAGTCCCGACAGGGGGCGCGGGGGCTACACCTTC.

V usage is TRBV28 and J usage is TRBJ1-1; TRBD1 aligns across 7 bases. Looked up from germline, CDR1 is MDHEN and CDR2 is SYDVKM. J was trimmed by 3 bases and V by 9 bases; bases with no gene match: 7. CDR3 length: 13 amino acids. The CDR3 DNA is TGTGCCAGTTGGGACCAGGGGGACACTGAAGCTTTCTTT. Translated: CASWDQGDTEAFF.

The table lists this clone with a count of one. The chain couples TRBV4-1 to TRBJ2-1; 13 bases fit TRBD2. CDR3 length: 17 residues. V shed 0 bases and J 4 bases; nucleotides not matched to a gene: 3. Germline-derived CDR1 and CDR2 are MGHRA and YSYEKL. The CDR3 protein is CASSQDSTSGGYNEQFF. CDR3 in DNA: TGCGCCAGCAGCCAAGATTCGACTAGCGGGGGGTACAATGAGCAGTTCTTC.

The chain uses TRBV11-2 and TRBJ2-7; unclear D gene. The V gene's germline CDR1 is SGHAT and CDR2 FQNNGV. The CDR3 is 15 amino acids. V lost 1 base to trimming and J lost 3 bases, with 13 bases between them. CDR3 in amino acids: CASSLVPGEGYEQYF. In DNA, the CDR3 is TGTGCCAGCAGCTTAGTTCCGGGCGAAGGCTACGAGCAGTACTTC.

J is TRBJ1-1 and V is TRBV7-9; 7 bases match TRBD1. Germline V gene lookup returns CDR1 SEHNR and CDR2 FQNEAQ (reference sequence). The CDR3 length is 13 residues. V was pared by 5 bases and J by 5 bases, with 5 bases of the junction left unmatched. CDR3 nucleotide sequence: TGTGCCAGCAGCGGATCCAGGGGGACTGAAGCTTTCTTT. Translated: CASSGSRGTEAFF.

This sequence joins TRBV6-5 and TRBJ1-5, with 8 bases that match TRBD1. V shed 6 bases, J shed 6 bases, and the junction held 10 bases outside the gene matches. The CDR3 loop spans 15 amino acids. CDR1 is MNHEY, CDR2 SVGAGI, per germline. The CDR3 nucleotides read TGTGCCAGCAGACCGACAGGGGAAGGCGGTCAGCCCCAGCATTTT. Translating it yields CASRPTGEGGQPQHF.

The chain employs TRBV3-1 (or the pseudogene TRBV3-2) and TRBJ2-7; 8 bases fit TRBD2. CDR3 size: 15 residues. The trim removed 4 bases at V and 2 bases at J, leaving 7 bases unmatched. Germline CDR1 reads LGHDT; CDR2 reads YNNKEL (reference sequence). The CDR3 DNA sequence: TGTGCCAGCAGCCCCTTGGCCGGGAGGGCCTACGAGCAGTACTTC. Encoded protein: CASSPLAGRAYEQYF.

The chain combines TRBV19 with TRBJ2-2, with D unclear. The V end was cut by 6 bases, the J end by 6 bases, with 23 bases between. The CDR3 length is 17 residues. The V gene's germline CDR1 is LNHDA and CDR2 SQIVND (reference sequence). CDR3 nucleotides: TGTGCCAGTAGCCCGATTTCCCCGGCGCTATTGGCCGGGGAGCTGTTTTTT. Its protein is CASSPISPALLAGELFF.